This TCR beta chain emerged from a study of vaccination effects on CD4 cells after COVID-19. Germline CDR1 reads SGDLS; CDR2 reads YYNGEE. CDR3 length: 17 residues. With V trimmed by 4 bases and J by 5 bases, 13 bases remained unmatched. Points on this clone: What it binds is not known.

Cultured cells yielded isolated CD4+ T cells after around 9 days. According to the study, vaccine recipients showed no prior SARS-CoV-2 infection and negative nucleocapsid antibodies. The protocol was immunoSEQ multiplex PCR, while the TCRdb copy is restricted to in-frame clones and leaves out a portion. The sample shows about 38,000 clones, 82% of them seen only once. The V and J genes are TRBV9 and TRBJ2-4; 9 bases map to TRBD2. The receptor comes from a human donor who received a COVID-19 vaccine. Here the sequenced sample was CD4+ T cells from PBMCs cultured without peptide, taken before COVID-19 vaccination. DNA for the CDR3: TGTGCCAGCAGCCCCTCGCCTGTGGCGGGGGGGGAAAACATTCAGTACTTC. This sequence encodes CASSPSPVAGGENIQYF.